The rows below give T cell receptor beta chains drawn from one sample of a study of T cells after yellow fever vaccination. TCRdb reprocessed the 5' RACE reads with MiXCR, giving one entry per CDR3 protein. Of 510,000 or so distinct CDR3 sequences listed, approximately 21% are singletons. The sample was PBMCs, taken 15 days after the yellow fever booster vaccination. The receptors were sampled from a young man who received the YFV17D yellow fever vaccine. CDR3s include the opening cysteine and the closing phenylalanine or tryptophan. Each record gives: J gene, D gene, V gene, clone size, CDR3 protein, CDR3 DNA. The D gene is left open where the match is weak. Clone size, where shown, is once, few, many, or a class for clones that have expanded.

TRBJ2-5,TRBD1,TRBV7-2,few,CASRQNRGWRETQYF,TGTGCCAGCAGGCAAAACAGGGGTTGGAGAGAGACCCAGTACTTC
TRBJ2-1,NA,TRBV20-1,few,CSAPFYNEQFF,TGCAGTGCTCCTTTTTACAATGAGCAGTTCTTC
TRBJ2-5,NA,TRBV28,NA,CASSLMGGEGTNQETQYF,TGTGCCAGCAGTTTAATGGGCGGTGAGGGCACCAACCAAGAGACCCAGTACTTC
TRBJ2-5,TRBD2,TRBV20-1,NA,CSARGLAGFDRETQHF,TGCAGTGCTAGAGGGCTAGCGGGATTCGACCGAGAGACCCAGCACTTC
TRBJ1-1,NA,TRBV20-1,few,CSATEVVNTEAFF,TGCAGTGCTACAGAAGTCGTAAACACTGAAGCTTTCTTT
TRBJ1-1,NA,TRBV20-1,few,CSAKRNRDTEAFF,TGCAGTGCTAAAAGGAACAGGGACACTGAAGCTTTCTTT
TRBJ2-7,TRBD2,TRBV6-2/TRBV6-3,NA,CASSKPGLKYEQYF,TGTGCCAGCAGTAAACCGGGACTAAAGTACGAGCAGTACTTC
TRBJ2-7,NA,TRBV7-9,NA,CASSSWAKAYEQYF,TGTGCCAGCAGCTCCTGGGCCAAAGCCTACGAGCAGTACTTC
TRBJ2-1,TRBD2,TRBV24-1,NA,CATSDPSGNNEQFF,TGTGCCACCAGTGATCCTAGCGGGAACAATGAGCAGTTCTTC
TRBJ2-5,TRBD1,TRBV29-1,few,CSATGTGGAGTQYF,TGCAGCGCCACCGGGACAGGGGGCGCCGGGACCCAGTACTTC
TRBJ2-4,NA,TRBV7-2,few,CASRGLENIQYF,TGTGCCAGCAGGGGGCTTGAAAACATTCAGTACTTC
TRBJ1-2,NA,TRBV19,few,CASSGRVETANYGYTF,TGTGCCAGTAGTGGGCGAGTAGAGACAGCTAACTATGGCTACACCTTC
TRBJ1-2,NA,TRBV7-9,few,CASSFGEGRGYTF,TGTGCCAGCAGCTTCGGGGAAGGAAGGGGCTACACCTTC
TRBJ1-1,NA,TRBV5-8,few,CASNPGHKNTEAFF,TGTGCCAGCAACCCGGGACACAAGAACACTGAAGCTTTCTTT
TRBJ2-1,TRBD2,TRBV10-3,few,CAIRGIAGGHEQFF,TGTGCCATCAGGGGTATAGCGGGAGGGCATGAGCAGTTCTTC
TRBJ2-1,TRBD2,TRBV4-3,many,CASSQSSGGYNEQFF,TGCGCCAGCAGCCAATCTAGCGGAGGATACAATGAGCAGTTCTTC
TRBJ2-7,NA,TRBV3-1,few,CASSQFLTGLDEQYF,TGTGCCAGCAGCCAATTCCTAACAGGGCTCGACGAGCAGTACTTC
TRBJ2-1,TRBD1,TRBV5-1,few,CASSPTAGGQGNEQFF,TGCGCCAGCAGCCCCACCGCCGGGGGACAGGGGAATGAGCAGTTCTTC
TRBJ2-5,TRBD2,TRBV7-2,NA,CASSLAFAGGLQETQYF,TGTGCCAGCAGCTTAGCTTTTGCGGGGGGCCTCCAAGAGACCCAGTACTTC
TRBJ1-5,NA,TRBV3-1,few,CARLDSKGNQPQHF,TGTGCCAGACTAGATTCGAAGGGCAATCAGCCCCAGCATTTT
TRBJ2-4,NA,TRBV20-1,few,CSARQTELAKNIQYF,TGCAGTGCTAGACAAACAGAACTAGCCAAAAACATTCAGTACTTC
TRBJ1-1,NA,TRBV6-6,NA,CASKGGTEAFF,TGTGCCAGCAAAGGGGGAACTGAAGCTTTCTTT
TRBJ2-2,TRBD2,TRBV4-3,many,CASSQDLPLTSGNTGELFF,TGCGCCAGCAGCCAAGATCTGCCCCTGACTAGCGGGAACACCGGGGAGCTGTTTTTT
TRBJ2-1,NA,TRBV4-2,NA,CASSQELRASHNEQFF,TGTGCCAGCAGCCAAGAACTCAGGGCGAGTCACAATGAGCAGTTCTTC
TRBJ2-7,NA,TRBV5-4,NA,CASSLVGRAGEQYF,TGTGCCAGCAGCTTGGTGGGCAGGGCGGGGGAGCAGTACTTC